A single sample is the source of the 29 T cell receptor beta chains below, sequenced in a study of shared clonotypes between healthy human individuals. The data were produced by immunoSEQ multiplex PCR, yet TCRdb's version contains in-frame clones alone and is incomplete. The table records 110,000 or so clones, around two thirds of them present only once. Sequenced material: memory CD8+ T cells sorted from blood. Subset: CD45RO+ cells pooled with CCR7-negative TemRA cells. These receptors came from a woman in her 30s in good health.

About this clone: The same CDR3 also results from other DNA sequences found in this sample. The V gene is TRBV7-2, the J gene TRBJ1-5; possibly TRBD1 for D (5 bases). The CDR3 runs 14 residues. The germline V and J ends were trimmed by 5 bases and 2 bases, with 10 bases remaining between them. Germline CDR1 and CDR2: SGHTA and FQGNSA. Here the CDR3 reads CASSPSGRNQPQHF. The CDR3 region has the DNA TGTGCCAGCAGCCCCTCAGGGCGCAATCAGCCCCAGCATTTT.

The chain combines TRBV7-9 with TRBJ2-7; 15 positions match TRBD2. Germline CDR1 SEHNR, CDR2 FQNEAQ (reference sequence). With V trimmed by 6 bases and J by 4 bases, 4 bases remained unmatched. The CDR3 spans 15 residues. The CDR3 spells CASRGLAGGSYEQYF. CDR3 sequence (DNA): TGTGCCAGCAGAGGACTAGCGGGAGGGTCGTACGAGCAGTACTTC.

This sequence joins TRBV30 and TRBJ1-4; TRBD1 might be the D (6 bases). Germline lookup yields CDR1 GTSNPN and CDR2 SVGIG (reference sequence). Deletions cut 0 bases from V and 5 bases from J, with 10 bases between. The CDR3 is made up of 14 amino acids. The CDR3, as DNA: TGTGCCTGGAGTGTTCTCACAGGGAATGAAAAACTGTTTTTT. Residues: CAWSVLTGNEKLFF.

The rearrangement links TRBV6-5 to TRBJ2-3; 12 bases are a match to TRBD2. The CDR3 length is 15 residues. CDR1 and CDR2 from the germline V gene are MNHEY and SVGAGI. Unmatched junction bases numbered 6, after V lost 6 bases and J lost 5 bases. CDR3: CASRPSGRGGDTQYF. In DNA, the CDR3 is TGTGCCAGCAGGCCTAGCGGGAGGGGGGGAGATACGCAGTATTTT.

The gene calls are TRBV5-4 and TRBJ2-1; 10 nucleotides agree with TRBD2. CDR3 length equals 17 residues. V was clipped by 4 bases and J by 6 bases; unmatched bases: 13. Germline V CDR1 and CDR2: SGHNT, YYREEE (reference sequence). The CDR3 loop is CASSQAPLAGVGNEQFF. The DNA for the CDR3 is TGTGCCAGCAGCCAAGCCCCTCTAGCGGGAGTGGGCAATGAGCAGTTCTTC.

The rearrangement links TRBV6-1 to TRBJ2-2; D perhaps matches TRBD1 (7 bases). The CDR3 loop spans 13 amino acids. Germline values: CDR1 MNHNS, CDR2 SASEGT. Trimming stripped 9 bases from V and 5 bases from J, with 13 bases between. CDR3 coding DNA: TGTGCCAGTTGCAGGGGGGAGACCGGGGAGCTGTTTTTT. Translated, it gives CASCRGETGELFF.

This rearrangement joins TRBV27 to TRBJ2-1; D remains unclear. V shed 2 bases and J shed 7 bases, with 9 bases lying between them. Per germline, CDR1 MNHEY and CDR2 SMNVEV (reference sequence). The CDR3 consists of 13 residues. The CDR3 DNA follows: TGTGCCAGCAGTTTAGCCCCCCTTAATGAGCAGTTCTTC. It translates to CASSLAPLNEQFF.

The chain is built from TRBV28 and TRBJ1-1; tentatively, D is TRBD1 (5 bases). The CDR3 totals 13 residues. The V end lost 6 bases, the J end lost 0 bases, and 8 bases lay between the germline ends. CDR1 and CDR2 from the germline V gene are MDHEN and SYDVKM. CDR3 region: CASRWGLNTEAFF. DNA of the CDR3: TGTGCCAGCAGATGGGGCTTGAACACTGAAGCTTTCTTT.

This clone was seen a handful of times. The same CDR3 arises from other DNA sequences in this sample as well. The chain joins TRBV9 to TRBJ1-1, with D unresolved. Trimming left V 2 bases short and J 6 bases short, with 14 bases between. Germline assignment: CDR1 SGDLS and CDR2 YYNGEE. This CDR3 is built from 14 residues. CDR3 residues: CASSVAWGSSEAFF. The CDR3 DNA is TGTGCCAGCAGCGTGGCGTGGGGTTCCTCTGAAGCTTTCTTT.

This clone occurred a few times. The chain is built from TRBV9 and TRBJ1-1; D gene ambiguous. This CDR3 has 13 amino acids. The ends were cut back, 8 bases at V and 0 bases at J, with 11 bases in the middle. Germline V gene sequence: CDR1 SGDLS, CDR2 YYNGEE. CDR3 region: CASGAGVNTEAFF. In DNA, the CDR3 is TGTGCCAGTGGCGCGGGAGTGAACACTGAAGCTTTCTTT. Full variable domain (outside the CDR3, taken from reference TRBV9 and TRBJ1-1): DSGVTQTPKHLITATGQRVTLRCSPRSGDLSVYWYQQSLDQGLQFLIQYYNGEERAKGNILERFSAQQFPDLHSELNLSSLELGDSALYFCASGAGVNTEAFFGQGTRLTVV.

The chain combines TRBV9 with TRBJ2-3; 11 positions agree with TRBD2. The CDR3 is 15 amino acids. CDR1 is SGDLS and CDR2 is YYNGEE in the germline V gene. The V and J ends lost 0 bases and 7 bases, in that order; junction bases with no gene match: 4. CDR3 bases: TGTGCCAGCAGCGTAGGGGTAGCGGGAGGGAATACGCAGTATTTT. Translation: CASSVGVAGGNTQYF.

Notes on this clone: A much bigger clone sits one base away, suggesting this may be a read error. This same CDR3 is encoded by further DNA sequences in the sample. CDR3 in amino acids: CASSPGTVSSYNEQFF. Written as DNA, the CDR3 is TGTGCCAGCAGCCCAGGGACGGTGAGCTCCTACAATGAGCAGTTCTTC. The chain has TRBV7-8 and TRBJ2-1; D could derive from TRBD1 or TRBD2 (5 bases each). Per the germline V gene, CDR1 is SGHVS and CDR2 is FQNEAQ. V was pared by 5 bases and J by 0 bases, with 14 bases between. The CDR3 has 16 residues. Combining the CDR3 with reference TRBV7-8 and TRBJ2-1 gives the whole variable domain GAGVSQSPRYKVAKRGQDVALRCDPISGHVSLFWYQQALGQGPEFLTYFQNEAQLDKSGLPSDRFFAERPEGSVSTLKIQRTQQEDSAVYLCASSPGTVSSYNEQFFGPGTRLTVL.

This sequence joins TRBV5-1 and TRBJ2-7, with 7 nucleotides matching TRBD1. Unmatched junction bases numbered 4, after V lost 4 bases and J lost 3 bases. Germline V lookup: CDR1 SGHRS, CDR2 YFSETQ. The CDR3 is 13 residues long. The CDR3 here is CASSPGTVYEQYF. The CDR3 DNA sequence: TGCGCCAGCAGCCCGGGGACAGTCTACGAGCAGTACTTC.

V is TRBV6-6 and J is TRBJ2-6; weak D call: TRBD2 (5 bases). Trimming took 0 bases from V and 3 from J, leaving 9 bases between them. The CDR3 is 16 residues long. Germline-derived CDR1 and CDR2 are MNHNY and SVGAGI (reference sequence). CDR3 coding DNA: TGTGCCAGCAGTTACTCGGAGAGGGTTGGGGCCAACGTCCTGACTTTC. Its protein product is CASSYSERVGANVLTF.

The chain couples TRBV5-6 to TRBJ2-6; 9 bases fit TRBD1. This CDR3 contains 18 residues. The germline CDR1 and CDR2 sequences are SGHDT and YYEEEE. V shed 0 bases and J 2 bases; nucleotides not matched to a gene: 6. CDR3 region: CASSLVPRTGAGANVLTF. The CDR3 coding sequence is TGTGCCAGCAGCTTGGTCCCTCGGACAGGGGCTGGGGCCAACGTCCTGACTTTC. Looking up the rest from reference TRBV5-6 and TRBJ2-6 gives the full variable domain: DAGVTQSPTHLIKTRGQQVTLRCSPKSGHDTVSWYQQALGQGPQFIFQYYEEEERQRGNFPDRFSGHQFPNYSSELNVNALLLGDSALYLCASSLVPRTGAGANVLTFGAGSRLTVL.

The chain uses TRBV5-6 and TRBJ2-1; D may be TRBD2 (5 bases). This CDR3 contains 17 residues. The germline V and J ends were trimmed by 4 bases and 8 bases, with 25 bases remaining between them. Germline V gene sequence: CDR1 SGHDT, CDR2 YYEEEE. The CDR3 reads CASSQVNSVTHGDEQFF. Written as DNA, the CDR3 is TGTGCCAGCAGCCAAGTTAATAGCGTAACTCATGGAGATGAGCAGTTCTTC.

Only one count was recorded for this clone. The chain carries TRBV20-1 and TRBJ1-5, with unresolved D. Per germline, CDR1 DFQATT and CDR2 SNEGSKA (reference sequence). There are 11 residues in the CDR3. V shed 6 bases and J shed 4 bases, with 7 bases lying between them. CDR3: CSASQNQPQHF. The CDR3 DNA sequence: TGCAGTGCCTCACAGAATCAGCCCCAGCATTTT.

This sequence joins TRBV18 and TRBJ2-7, with 7 positions matching TRBD1. CDR1 KGHSH and CDR2 LQKENI come from the germline V gene. The CDR3 is 18 residues long. Trimming at V came to 3 bases and at J to 6 bases, leaving 20 bases not matched to a gene. The CDR3 loop is CASSPPKGGEATDLEQYF. The CDR3 nucleotides read TGTGCCAGCTCACCGCCGAAAGGGGGCGAGGCTACGGACCTCGAGCAGTACTTC.

In this sample, this clone turned up a few times. The genes are TRBV27 and TRBJ2-5; D might be TRBD2 (5 bases). From germline, CDR1 is MNHEY and CDR2 SMNVEV (reference sequence). Trimming removed 6 bases at V and 3 bases at J, with 20 bases between. CDR3 length: 16 residues. CDR3 sequence (DNA): TGTGCCAGCAGACAAGTCCCCGGTAGAGGGAAAGAGACCCAGTACTTC. Protein product: CASRQVPGRGKETQYF.

This clone was seen more than once but under ten times. A much larger clone differs by one base, so this may be a read error. The V call is TRBV28, the J call TRBJ2-1; 11 positions match TRBD1. This CDR3 spans 13 amino acids. The V segment lost 8 bases and the J segment 4 bases; nucleotides outside the gene matches: 1. Per the germline V gene, CDR1 is MDHEN and CDR2 is SYDVKM. In nucleotides, the CDR3 is TGTGCCAGCCGGGACAGGGGGTACAATGAGCAGTTCTTC. The encoded protein is CASRDRGYNEQFF.

The chain combines TRBV27 with TRBJ2-3, with D possibly being TRBD2 (7 bases). With 4 bases removed from V and 4 bases from J, the gap between germline ends came to 18 bases. Germline CDR1 and CDR2: MNHEY and SMNVEV (reference sequence). The CDR3 has 16 residues. The DNA for the CDR3 is TGTGCCAGCAGTTCCGATTGGGGGGGCGAGGCAGATACGCAGTATTTT. This translates into CASSSDWGGEADTQYF.

This chain links TRBV9 with TRBJ1-3; D is perhaps TRBD1 (6 bases). The V gene's germline CDR1 is SGDLS and CDR2 YYNGEE. The CDR3 loop spans 16 amino acids. The V end lost 5 bases, the J end lost 0 bases, and 15 bases lay between the germline ends. CDR3 residues: CASSGLGGDSGNTIYF. The DNA for the CDR3 is TGTGCCAGCAGTGGGCTAGGGGGGGACTCTGGAAACACCATATATTTT.

In the case of this clone: An end of the junction differs from the germline gene, which may be a read error. The gene calls are TRBV6-1 and TRBJ2-7; possibly TRBD1 or TRBD2 for D (5 bases each). CDR3 length: 10 amino acids. The V gene's germline CDR1 is MNHNS and CDR2 SASEGT. The CDR3 reads CASGSREGAF. CDR3 DNA: TGTGCCAGCGGCTCGAGGGAAGGGGCTTTC.

This chain uses TRBV29-1 with TRBJ2-5; D not certain. This CDR3 comprises 13 residues. The V gene lost 4 bases and the J gene lost 0 bases, with 9 bases spanning the gap. From germline, CDR1 is SQVTM and CDR2 ANQGSEA. The CDR3 DNA reads as TGCAGCGTTGTGGCGGCCTACCAAGAGACCCAGTACTTC. It specifies CSVVAAYQETQYF.

The chain employs TRBV5-4 and TRBJ2-7; 8 nucleotides match TRBD1. CDR1 is SGHNT and CDR2 is YYREEE in the germline V gene (reference sequence). The CDR3 spans 14 residues. J was trimmed by 1 base and V by 4 bases; bases with no gene match: 4. CDR3: CASSTRDRSYEQYF. CDR3 in DNA: TGTGCCAGCAGCACCCGGGACAGGTCCTACGAGCAGTACTTC.

This clone appeared once. The CDR3 DNA is TGTGCCAGCAGCTTACCGTTAGTAGCGGGAGGCAGCCAAGAGACCCAGTACTTC. Amino acids: CASSLPLVAGGSQETQYF. The chain couples TRBV7-9 to TRBJ2-5; 10 bases map to TRBD2. Germline CDR1 is SEHNR and CDR2 is FQNEAQ (reference sequence). V shed 2 bases and J 1 base; nucleotides not matched to a gene: 10. This CDR3 has 18 amino acids.

The V call is TRBV11-2, the J call TRBJ2-7; a possible D gene is TRBD2 (5 bases). V lost 5 bases and J lost 1, with 9 bases in between. The germline V gene has CDR1 SGHAT and CDR2 FQNNGV. CDR3 length: 13 amino acids. In nucleotides, the CDR3 is TGTGCCAGCAGCCACGGACTGTCCTACGAGCAGTACTTC. Its protein is CASSHGLSYEQYF.

This clone came up a few times. The chain has TRBV11-2 and TRBJ2-7, with no clear D. Trimming shortened V by 6 bases and J by 1 base, and 13 bases separated the two germline ends. CDR1 and CDR2 (germline): SGHAT, FQNNGV. CDR3 length: 14 residues. CDR3 loop: CASSFGGVSYEQYF. The DNA of the CDR3 is TGTGCCAGCAGTTTCGGCGGTGTTTCCTACGAGCAGTACTTC.

The chain has TRBV4-1 and TRBJ2-3; unclear D gene. The CDR3 totals 12 residues. The germline gives CDR1 MGHRA, CDR2 YSYEKL. V was shortened by 3 bases and J by 3 bases, with 4 bases between the two germline ends. CDR3 region: CASSHFTDTQYF. The CDR3 DNA sequence: TGCGCCAGCAGCCACTTTACAGATACGCAGTATTTT.